This TCR beta chain stems from a study of STAT5B mutations in CD4+ large granular lymphocyte leukemia. Points from the study as a whole: Higher CD4+ than CD8+ T-LGLL clonality might reflect small sample size.

Authors' methods: Lowest detectable productive clonotype frequency was 2.59 x 10-5. The repertoire was sequenced with immunoSEQ multiplex PCR; TCRdb's copy has only in-frame clones and lacks some. D and trimming come from the DNA, and the V and J calls and clone size come from that table. The sample includes tens of thousands of clones, around 72% of them seen just once. This clone appeared a few times. Its antigen is as yet unknown. Healthy controls were blood donor buffy coats. The specimen was CD4+ T cells from blood buffy coats. The clonotype was recovered from a human donor in good health.

The CDR3 protein is CASSEVPGGYEQYF. CDR3 in DNA: TGCGCCAGCAGTGAAGTCCCGGGGGGCTACGAGCAGTACTTC. The chain employs TRBV10-1 and TRBJ2-7; 7 nucleotides agree with TRBD2. From germline, CDR1 is WNHNN and CDR2 SYGVQD (reference sequence). The length of the CDR3 is 14 residues. Trimming at V came to 3 bases and at J to 3 bases, leaving 5 bases not matched to a gene.